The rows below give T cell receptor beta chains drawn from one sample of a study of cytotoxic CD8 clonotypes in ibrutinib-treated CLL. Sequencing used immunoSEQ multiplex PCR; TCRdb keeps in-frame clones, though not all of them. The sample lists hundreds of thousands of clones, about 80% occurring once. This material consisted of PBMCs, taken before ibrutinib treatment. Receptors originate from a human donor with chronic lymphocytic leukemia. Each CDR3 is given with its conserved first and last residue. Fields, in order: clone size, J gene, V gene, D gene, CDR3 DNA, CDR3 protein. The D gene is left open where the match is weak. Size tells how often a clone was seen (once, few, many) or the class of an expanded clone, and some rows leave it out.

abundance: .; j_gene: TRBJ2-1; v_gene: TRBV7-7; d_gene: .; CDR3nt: TGTGCCAGCAGCGAGGACTCCTACAATGAGCAGTTCTTC; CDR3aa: CASSEDSYNEQFF
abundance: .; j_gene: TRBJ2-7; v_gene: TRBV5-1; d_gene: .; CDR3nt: TGCGCCAGCAGCCTCCCCGGGTACGAGCAGTACTTC; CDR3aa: CASSLPGYEQYF
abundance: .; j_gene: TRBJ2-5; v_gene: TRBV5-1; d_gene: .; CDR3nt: TGCGCCAGCAGCTTGAATCGTGAGACCCAGTACTTC; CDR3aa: CASSLNRETQYF
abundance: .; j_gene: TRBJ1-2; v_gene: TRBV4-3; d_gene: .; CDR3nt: TGCGCCAGCAGCCTTACGGACCAAGAGCCTATCTGGGGCTACACCTTC; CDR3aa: CASSLTDQEPIWGYTF
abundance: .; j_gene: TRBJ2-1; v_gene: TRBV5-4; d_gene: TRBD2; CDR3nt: TGTGCCAGCAGCAGGACTAGCGGGTACAATGAGCAGTTCTTC; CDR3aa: CASSRTSGYNEQFF
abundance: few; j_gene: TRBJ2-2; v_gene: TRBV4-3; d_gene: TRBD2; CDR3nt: TGCGCCAGCAGCCAAGATTGGGTCGGGATTCTAGCGGGGAACACCGGGGAGCTGTTTTTT; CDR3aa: CASSQDWVGILAGNTGELFF
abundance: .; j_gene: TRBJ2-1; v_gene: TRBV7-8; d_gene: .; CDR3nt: TGTGCCAGCAGCCGGACCAGGATGAGCTCCTACAATGAGCAGTTCTTC; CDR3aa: CASSRTRMSSYNEQFF
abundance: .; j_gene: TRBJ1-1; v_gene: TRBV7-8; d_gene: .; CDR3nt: TGTGCCAGCAGCTTAGGGAACACGGACAACACTGAAGCTTTCTTT; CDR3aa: CASSLGNTDNTEAFF
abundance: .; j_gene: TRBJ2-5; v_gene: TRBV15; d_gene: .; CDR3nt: TGTGCCACCTCCAGGGGACATAGAGATCAAGAGACCCAGTACTTC; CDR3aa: CATSRGHRDQETQYF
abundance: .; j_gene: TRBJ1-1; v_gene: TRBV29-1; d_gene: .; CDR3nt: TGCAGCGTGGCCACCACAGTTGGAGGGACTGAAGCTTTCTTT; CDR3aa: CSVATTVGGTEAFF
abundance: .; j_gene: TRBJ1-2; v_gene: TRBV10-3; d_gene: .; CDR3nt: TGTGCCATCAGCCCTGACCACTATGGCTACACCTTC; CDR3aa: CAISPDHYGYTF
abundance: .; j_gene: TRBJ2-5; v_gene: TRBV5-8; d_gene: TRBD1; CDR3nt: TGTGCCAGCAGCCAACACCCGGGACAGGGGGGAGAGACCCAGTACTTC; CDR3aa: CASSQHPGQGGETQYF
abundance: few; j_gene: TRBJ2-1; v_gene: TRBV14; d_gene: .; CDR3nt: TGTGCCAGCAGCCAAGGGCCGGGACTTAGGGCCAATGAGCAGTTCTTC; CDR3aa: CASSQGPGLRANEQFF
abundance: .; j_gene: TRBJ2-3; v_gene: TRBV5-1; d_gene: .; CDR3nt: TGCGCCAGCAGCCTGGGACCAACCTCAGATACGCAGTATTTT; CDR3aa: CASSLGPTSDTQYF
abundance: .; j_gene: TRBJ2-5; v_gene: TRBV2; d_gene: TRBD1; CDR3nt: TGTGCCAGCAGGAGGGAGCGTAAAACCAGGGGGCTATGGGAGACCCAGTACTTC; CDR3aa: CASRRERKTRGLWETQYF
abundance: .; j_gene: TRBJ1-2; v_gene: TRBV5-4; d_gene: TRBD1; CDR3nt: TGTGCCAGCAGCTCACCAGGGGGCGGTTATGGCTACACCTTC; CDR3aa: CASSSPGGGYGYTF
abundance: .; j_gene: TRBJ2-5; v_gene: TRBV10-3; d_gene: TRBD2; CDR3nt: TGTGCCATCAGTGCCGGTGCGGGAGGAGGGGAGACCCAGTACTTC; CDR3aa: CAISAGAGGGETQYF
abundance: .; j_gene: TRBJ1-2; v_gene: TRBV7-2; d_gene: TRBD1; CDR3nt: TGTGCCAGCAGAACGGGAGGGGGCGAGGGTAGCTATGGCTACACCTTC; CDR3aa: CASRTGGGEGSYGYTF
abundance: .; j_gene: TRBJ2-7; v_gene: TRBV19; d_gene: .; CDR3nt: TGTGCCAGTAGTCCCCGAGCAGGGATATTGCCCTACGAGCAGTACTTC; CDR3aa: CASSPRAGILPYEQYF
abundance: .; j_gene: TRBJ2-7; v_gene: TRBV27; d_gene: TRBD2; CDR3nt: TGTGCCAGCAGGCCTAGCGGGAGATACGAGCAGTACTTC; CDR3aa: CASRPSGRYEQYF
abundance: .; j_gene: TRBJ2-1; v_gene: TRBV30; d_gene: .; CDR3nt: TGTGCCTGGAGTGCCCCAACTGATGAGCAGTTCTTC; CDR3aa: CAWSAPTDEQFF
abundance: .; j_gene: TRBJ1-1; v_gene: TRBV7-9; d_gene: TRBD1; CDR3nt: TGTGCCAGCAGCTTAGGAGGGGGACAGTTCACTGAAGCTTTCTTT; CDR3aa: CASSLGGGQFTEAFF
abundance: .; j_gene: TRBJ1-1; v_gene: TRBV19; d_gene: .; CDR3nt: TGTGCCAGTAGTATAGATTCGAGGGGGATTAACACTGAAGCTTTCTTT; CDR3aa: CASSIDSRGINTEAFF
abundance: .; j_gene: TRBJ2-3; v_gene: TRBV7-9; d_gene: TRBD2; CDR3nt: TGTGCCAGCAGCTTATCTAGCGGGAAGATCTATTTT; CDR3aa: CASSLSSGKIYF
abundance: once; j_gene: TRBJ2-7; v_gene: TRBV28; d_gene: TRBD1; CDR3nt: TGTGCCAGCGGTCGACAGGGAACCTACGAGCAGTACTTC; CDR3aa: CASGRQGTYEQYF
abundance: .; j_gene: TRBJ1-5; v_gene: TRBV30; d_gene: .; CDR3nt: TGTGCCTGGAGTAAAGGGATCGGACAGCCCCAGCATTTT; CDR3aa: CAWSKGIGQPQHF
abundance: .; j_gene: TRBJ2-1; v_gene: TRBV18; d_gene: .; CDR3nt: TGTGCCAGCTCACCGACTGGTTACAATGAGCAGTTCTTC; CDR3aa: CASSPTGYNEQFF
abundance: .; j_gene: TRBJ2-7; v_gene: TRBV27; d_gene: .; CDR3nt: TGTGCCAGCAGTTTAAGACAAACCTACGAGCAGTACTTC; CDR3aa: CASSLRQTYEQYF
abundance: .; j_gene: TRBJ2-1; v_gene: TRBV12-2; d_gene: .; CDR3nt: TGTGCAAGTCGCTTAATAAGGAAGGGCAGGGAGAGAGCGGGACCCTTTATCAATGAGCAGTTCTTC; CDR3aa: CASRLIRKGRERAGPFINEQFF
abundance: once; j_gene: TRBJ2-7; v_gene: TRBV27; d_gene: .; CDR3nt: TGTGCCAGCAGTTTACGAGCTCAGGGAGCCCCCTACGAGCAGTACTTC; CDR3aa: CASSLRAQGAPYEQYF
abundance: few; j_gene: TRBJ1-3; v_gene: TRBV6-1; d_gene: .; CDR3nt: TGTGCCAGCAGTGAGTCTGTGACAGACTTGAACACCATATATTTT; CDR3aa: CASSESVTDLNTIYF
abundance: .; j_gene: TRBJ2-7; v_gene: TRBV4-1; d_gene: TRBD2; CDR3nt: TGCGCCAGCAGCCAAGATAGGACTAGCGGAAGCTACGAGCAGTACTTC; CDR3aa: CASSQDRTSGSYEQYF
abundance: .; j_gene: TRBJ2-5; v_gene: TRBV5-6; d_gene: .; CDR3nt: TGTGCCAGCAGCTTGTGGGCAGGTGATTTCGGGGAGACCCAGTACTTC; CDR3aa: CASSLWAGDFGETQYF
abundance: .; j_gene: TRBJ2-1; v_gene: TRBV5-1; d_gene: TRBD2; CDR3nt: TGCGCCAGCAGCTTGGTTGGACTAGCGGGTCTAAGCTCCTACAATGAGCAGTTCTTC; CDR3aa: CASSLVGLAGLSSYNEQFF
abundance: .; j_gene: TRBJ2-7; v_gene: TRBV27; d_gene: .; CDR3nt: TGTGCCAGCAGTTTATCATCCGGGAGCTCCTACGAGCAGTACTTC; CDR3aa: CASSLSSGSSYEQYF
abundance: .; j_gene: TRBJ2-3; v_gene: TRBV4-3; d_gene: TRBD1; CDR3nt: TGCGCCAGCAGCCAAGGCGTGGCAGGGGGTTTTACAGATACGCAGTATTTT; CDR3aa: CASSQGVAGGFTDTQYF
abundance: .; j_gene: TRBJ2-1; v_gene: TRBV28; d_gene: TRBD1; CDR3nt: TGTGCCAGCAGAACCGTGGGGACAGCGATTAATGAGCAGTTCTTC; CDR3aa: CASRTVGTAINEQFF
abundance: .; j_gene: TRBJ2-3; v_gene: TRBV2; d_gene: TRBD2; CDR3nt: TGTGCCAGCAGTGAGTCGGGCGGGAGAAGGTATACGCAGTATTTT; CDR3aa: CASSESGGRRYTQYF
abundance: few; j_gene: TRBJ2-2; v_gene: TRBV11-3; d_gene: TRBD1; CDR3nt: TGTGCCAGCAGCCAGGGGGCGAACACCGGGGAGCTGTTTTTT; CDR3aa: CASSQGANTGELFF
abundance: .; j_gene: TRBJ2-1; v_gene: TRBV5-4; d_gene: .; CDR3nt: TGTGCCAGCAGCTTGGTTTTTGACTACACCTTAAATGAGCAGTTCTTC; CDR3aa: CASSLVFDYTLNEQFF
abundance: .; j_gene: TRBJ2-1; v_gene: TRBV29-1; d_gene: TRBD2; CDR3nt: TGCAGCGTTGAACCGCGACTAGCGGGAGGGCCATGGAATGAGCAGTTCTTC; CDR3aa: CSVEPRLAGGPWNEQFF
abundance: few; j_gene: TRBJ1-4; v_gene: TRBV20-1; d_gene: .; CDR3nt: TGCAGTGCGGAGGGCGGGGCAAAACTGTTTTTT; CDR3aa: CSAEGGAKLFF
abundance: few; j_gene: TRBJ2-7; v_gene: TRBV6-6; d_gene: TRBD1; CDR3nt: TGTGCCAGCAGGAGGGACAGGGGGGCAATCTACGAGCAGTACTTC; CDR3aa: CASRRDRGAIYEQYF
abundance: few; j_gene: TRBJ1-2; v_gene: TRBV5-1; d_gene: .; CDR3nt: TGCGCCAGCAGCCCCCGGGACGTAGCGGGTTTACTAGGCTACACCTTC; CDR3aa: CASSPRDVAGLLGYTF
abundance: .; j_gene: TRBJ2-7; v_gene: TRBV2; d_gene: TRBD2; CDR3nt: TGTGCCAGCAGAAGACTAGCGGGTGGGTACGAGCAGTACTTC; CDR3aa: CASRRLAGGYEQYF
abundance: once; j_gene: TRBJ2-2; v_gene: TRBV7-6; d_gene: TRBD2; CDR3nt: TGTGCCAGCAGCTTAGTAACCAGCGGGGCGAACACCGGGGAGCTGTTTTTT; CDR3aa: CASSLVTSGANTGELFF
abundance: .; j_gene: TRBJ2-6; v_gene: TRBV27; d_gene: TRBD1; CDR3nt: TGTGCCAGCAGGGGACAGGGCATATTTGGGGCCAACGTCCTGACTTTC; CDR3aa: CASRGQGIFGANVLTF
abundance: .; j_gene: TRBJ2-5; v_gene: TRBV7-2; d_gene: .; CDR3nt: TGTGCCAGCAGCTTAAGGCTGGACTGGCGTGAGACCCAGTACTTC; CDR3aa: CASSLRLDWRETQYF
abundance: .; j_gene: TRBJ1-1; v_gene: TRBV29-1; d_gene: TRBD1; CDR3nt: TGCAGCGTACACAGGGGGCCGAGCACTGAAGCTTTCTTT; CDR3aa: CSVHRGPSTEAFF
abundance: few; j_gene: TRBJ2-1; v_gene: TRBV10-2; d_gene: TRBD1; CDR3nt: TGCGCCAGCAGTGAGGCAGGGGGAAGGCAGTTCTTC; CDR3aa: CASSEAGGRQFF